This T cell receptor beta chain was identified in a study of T cells after yellow fever vaccination. The CDR3 is made up of 14 amino acids. V lost 3 bases, J lost 5 bases, and 13 bases lay in between. Germline CDR1 SGHAT, CDR2 FQNNGV. Findings and limits, study-wide: Weaker overall, the secondary response nonetheless peaked faster (day 5 versus 15). The booster saw the reappearance of most primary-vaccination clones (around 95% CD4, about 90% CD8).

Template switching with 5'RACE generated the TCR cDNA and added a universal primer site and UMIs. One entry per CDR3 protein, called by TCRdb with MiXCR from the 5' RACE reads. This sample carries around 500,000 distinct CDR3 sequences, roughly 22% of them seen once, and the ten largest clones take about a sixth. A note on this clonotype: Antigen specificity is unknown.

The receptor comes from a man between 18 and 35 years old who received the YFV17D yellow fever vaccine. The genes are TRBV11-2 and TRBJ1-2; D is unclear. The sequenced sample was PBMCs, obtained about 21 days after the first yellow fever vaccination. The CDR3 bases are TGTGCCAGCAGCTTTATCTCCGACGGGTATGGCTACACCTTC. The encoded protein is CASSFISDGYGYTF.